This note documents a single T cell receptor (beta chain) sequence. What it recognizes is unknown. One end of the junction does not line up with germline, which may come from a read error. CDR3 size: 11 residues. Germline CDR1 is DFQATT and CDR2 is SNEGSKA (reference sequence). This sample is part of a study of Graves' ophthalmopathy and Graves' hyperthyroidism. Study-level results: Ophthalmopathy progression was predicted with under 71% sensitivity and roughly 74% specificity. Most thyroid-expanded clonotypes exceeding 0.001 frequency were also found in blood. For separating ophthalmopathy from stable hyperthyroidism, a 13-signature model gave around 86% sensitivity and roughly 78% specificity.

RNA transcripts yielded amplified TCR beta CDR3 regions. HTBI primers were used in a first-round RT-PCR, which preceded a second-round multiplex PCR. Via MiXCR, TCRdb re-called the multiplex PCR reads, giving one row per CDR3 protein. The profile shows over 40,000 distinct CDR3 sequences, over 40% of them singletons. The PBMCs originated from more than 7.5 ml of fresh peripheral blood. This chain joins TRBV20-1 and TRBJ2-2, with D maybe TRBD2 (5 bases). Material for sequencing was peripheral blood. The sequence was collected from an adult man with Graves' ophthalmopathy. The CDR3 DNA follows: TGCAGTGCTAGAGATAGATGGGAGCTATTTTTT. Its translation: CSARDRWELFF.